The clone carrying this TCR beta chain has just a few counts. Its matching antigen is unknown. Genes and germline are mouse. From the germline J gene comes the end of the CDR3, since the read stops 1 residue before it. Sequencing of TCRbeta CDR3 at survey depth gave sequences and template counts. Sequencing was performed with immunoSEQ multiplex PCR; in TCRdb, only in-frame clones are kept and a portion is missing. The sample contains about 9,000 clones, roughly 45% of which appear only once. Per germline, CDR1 NNHNN and CDR2 SYGAGS (reference sequence). The CDR3 runs 15 residues. V was shortened by 3 bases and J by 1 base, with 13 bases between the two germline ends. The data stem from a study of tissue T cells after allogeneic stem cell transplantation. Study-wide findings and caveats: Few T cell clones were shared across patients, but motif clusters showed tissue-specific shared signatures. Anatomically similar tissues had similar TCR repertoires within each patient.

Time point of the sample: mouse harvest day 7 after allogeneic transplant. Mouse grafts combined 10^7 T-cell-depleted bone marrow cells with 10^6 splenic CD5+ T cells. Mice had MHC-mismatched B6 into BALB/c GVHD, sampled day 7 or 14. V is TRBV13-2 and J is TRBJ1-1, with D possibly TRBD1 on 6 matching bases. Sequenced material: gut tissue. The clonotype was recovered from a female BALB/c mouse given C57BL/6 T cells with graft-versus-host disease after an allogeneic hematopoietic cell transplant. CDR3 amino acids: CASGGAGTRNTEVFF. The CDR3 bases that were read are TGTGCCAGCGGTGGGGCCGGGACAAGAAACACAGAAGTCTTC.